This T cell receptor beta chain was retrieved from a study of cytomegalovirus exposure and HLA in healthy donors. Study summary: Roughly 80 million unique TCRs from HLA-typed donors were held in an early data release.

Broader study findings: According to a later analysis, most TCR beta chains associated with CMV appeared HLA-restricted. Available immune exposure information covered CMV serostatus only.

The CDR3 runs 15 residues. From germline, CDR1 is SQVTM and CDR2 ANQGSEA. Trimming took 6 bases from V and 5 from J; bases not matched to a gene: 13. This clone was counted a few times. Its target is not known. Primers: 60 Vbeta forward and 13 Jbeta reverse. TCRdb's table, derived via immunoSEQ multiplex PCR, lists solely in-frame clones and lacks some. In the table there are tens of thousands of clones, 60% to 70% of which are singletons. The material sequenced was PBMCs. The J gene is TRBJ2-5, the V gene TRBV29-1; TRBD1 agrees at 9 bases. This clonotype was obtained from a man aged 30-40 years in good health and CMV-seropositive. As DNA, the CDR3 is TGCAGCGTCACCACAGGGGGCGCAATTCGGGAGACCCAGTACTTC. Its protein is CSVTTGGAIRETQYF.